A selection of T cell receptor beta chains follows, all from one sample in a study of beta chain features in type 1 diabetes. The assay was immunoSEQ multiplex PCR, and TCRdb's table has in-frame clones only and misses some. The sample lists under 400,000 clones; 10% to 15% were seen once. The sequenced sample was naive CD4+ T cells from blood. These receptors originate from a woman between 18 and 30 years old with type 1 diabetes. The CDR3 runs from the conserved cysteine through the conserved F or W. The D gene is left open where the match is weak. Not all rows give a size; the values are once, few, many and, for expanded clones, a class.

V gene: TRBV7-2
D gene: TRBD2
J gene: TRBJ2-3
clone size: few
CDR3 protein: CASNPQERGYQYF
CDR3 DNA: TGTGCCAGCAACCCTCAGGAGCGGGGATACCAGTATTTT

V gene: TRBV2
D gene: -
J gene: TRBJ1-2
clone size: -
CDR3 protein: CASRSGGNPGGYTF
CDR3 DNA: TGTGCCAGCAGGAGTGGAGGGAACCCAGGTGGCTACACCTTC

V gene: TRBV9
D gene: TRBD2
J gene: TRBJ2-7
clone size: few
CDR3 protein: CASNPGGTAAYEQYF
CDR3 DNA: TGTGCCAGCAACCCCGGGGGGACTGCGGCCTACGAGCAGTACTTC

V gene: TRBV5-4
D gene: TRBD2
J gene: TRBJ2-3
clone size: few
CDR3 protein: CASSPTSGSTDTQYF
CDR3 DNA: TGTGCCAGCAGCCCGACTAGCGGAAGCACAGATACGCAGTATTTT

V gene: TRBV29-1
D gene: -
J gene: TRBJ1-1
clone size: -
CDR3 protein: CSGGARNTEAFF
CDR3 DNA: TGCAGCGGGGGAGCTCGGAACACTGAAGCTTTCTTT

V gene: TRBV5-4
D gene: -
J gene: TRBJ2-2
clone size: few
CDR3 protein: CASSPRRQGGNTGELFF
CDR3 DNA: TGTGCCAGCAGCCCGCGACGACAGGGAGGAAACACCGGGGAGCTGTTTTTT

V gene: TRBV14
D gene: TRBD1
J gene: TRBJ2-2
clone size: -
CDR3 protein: CASSRIRGLGELFF
CDR3 DNA: TGTGCCAGCAGCCGAATCAGGGGGCTGGGGGAGCTGTTTTTT

V gene: TRBV6-6
D gene: TRBD1
J gene: TRBJ1-5
clone size: -
CDR3 protein: CASLRDRVSNQPQHF
CDR3 DNA: TGTGCCAGCCTCCGCGACAGGGTCAGCAATCAGCCCCAGCATTTT

V gene: TRBV11-2
D gene: -
J gene: TRBJ2-2
clone size: -
CDR3 protein: CASSRDWANTGELFF
CDR3 DNA: TGTGCCAGCAGCCGGGACTGGGCGAACACCGGGGAGCTGTTTTTT

V gene: TRBV27
D gene: -
J gene: TRBJ1-1
clone size: -
CDR3 protein: CASSYEWGSRRGTEAFF
CDR3 DNA: TGTGCCAGCAGTTACGAGTGGGGGTCCCGGCGGGGCACTGAAGCTTTCTTT

V gene: TRBV6-5
D gene: TRBD1
J gene: TRBJ2-1
clone size: few
CDR3 protein: CASSPDRGDEQFF
CDR3 DNA: TGTGCCAGCAGTCCCGACAGGGGCGATGAGCAGTTCTTC

V gene: TRBV6-6
D gene: -
J gene: TRBJ1-2
clone size: -
CDR3 protein: CASSPRVGYTF
CDR3 DNA: TGTGCCAGCAGCCCCAGGGTGGGCTACACCTTC

V gene: TRBV9
D gene: TRBD1
J gene: TRBJ1-1
clone size: -
CDR3 protein: CASSPRQGTVAEAFF
CDR3 DNA: TGTGCCAGCAGCCCACGACAGGGGACCGTGGCTGAAGCTTTCTTT

V gene: TRBV11-3
D gene: TRBD1
J gene: TRBJ2-5
clone size: few
CDR3 protein: CASSADRGGQTQYF
CDR3 DNA: TGTGCCAGCAGCGCCGACAGGGGCGGACAGACCCAGTACTTC

V gene: TRBV28
D gene: TRBD1
J gene: TRBJ2-5
clone size: -
CDR3 protein: CASGRQGEETQYF
CDR3 DNA: TGTGCCAGCGGAAGACAGGGGGAGGAGACCCAGTACTTC

V gene: TRBV7-2
D gene: -
J gene: TRBJ2-7
clone size: few
CDR3 protein: CASSSPDRSSYEQYF
CDR3 DNA: TGTGCCAGCAGCTCTCCGGATAGGAGCTCCTACGAGCAGTACTTC

V gene: TRBV14
D gene: TRBD2
J gene: TRBJ2-1
clone size: few
CDR3 protein: CASSQSRGLAGVYNEQFF
CDR3 DNA: TGTGCCAGCAGCCAGAGTCGGGGACTAGCGGGGGTCTACAATGAGCAGTTCTTC

V gene: TRBV4-2
D gene: -
J gene: TRBJ1-5
clone size: -
CDR3 protein: CASSQDRGISNQPQHF
CDR3 DNA: TGTGCCAGCAGCCAAGACAGGGGAATTAGCAATCAGCCCCAGCATTTT

V gene: TRBV10-3
D gene: -
J gene: TRBJ1-6
clone size: few
CDR3 protein: CAISESEGQSSYNSPLHF
CDR3 DNA: TGTGCCATCAGTGAGTCGGAAGGACAGAGCTCCTATAATTCACCCCTCCACTTT

V gene: TRBV7-2
D gene: TRBD2
J gene: TRBJ2-5
clone size: few
CDR3 protein: CASSFTSGETQYF
CDR3 DNA: TGTGCCAGCAGCTTTACTAGCGGTGAGACCCAGTACTTC

V gene: TRBV2
D gene: -
J gene: TRBJ1-5
clone size: -
CDR3 protein: CASSETGQPQHF
CDR3 DNA: TGTGCCAGCAGTGAAACGGGGCAGCCCCAGCATTTT

V gene: TRBV5-1
D gene: TRBD1
J gene: TRBJ1-2
clone size: -
CDR3 protein: CASSIFTGEYGYTF
CDR3 DNA: TGCGCCAGCAGCATCTTTACAGGGGAGTATGGCTACACCTTC

V gene: TRBV9
D gene: TRBD2
J gene: TRBJ2-7
clone size: few
CDR3 protein: CASSRTSGSSYEQYF
CDR3 DNA: TGTGCCAGCAGCAGAACTAGCGGGAGTTCCTACGAGCAGTACTTC

V gene: TRBV5-1
D gene: -
J gene: TRBJ1-1
clone size: -
CDR3 protein: CASSFDSKNTEAFF
CDR3 DNA: TGCGCCAGCAGCTTCGACAGCAAGAACACTGAAGCTTTCTTT

V gene: TRBV2
D gene: -
J gene: TRBJ1-2
clone size: few
CDR3 protein: CASSVGPGIGYTF
CDR3 DNA: TGTGCCAGCAGTGTAGGACCAGGGATTGGCTACACCTTC

V gene: TRBV11-2
D gene: -
J gene: TRBJ2-3
clone size: -
CDR3 protein: CASSFVADTQYF
CDR3 DNA: TGTGCCAGCAGCTTCGTTGCAGATACGCAGTATTTT

V gene: TRBV28
D gene: -
J gene: TRBJ1-2
clone size: few
CDR3 protein: CASKDSNYGYTF
CDR3 DNA: TGTGCCAGCAAAGACTCGAACTATGGCTACACCTTC

V gene: TRBV7-8
D gene: -
J gene: TRBJ2-7
clone size: -
CDR3 protein: CASSLEYGLGQGYF
CDR3 DNA: TGTGCCAGCAGCTTAGAATACGGCCTTGGTCAGGGGTACTTC

V gene: TRBV7-2
D gene: TRBD2
J gene: TRBJ2-5
clone size: few
CDR3 protein: CASSFRGGPAETQYF
CDR3 DNA: TGTGCCAGCAGCTTCCGGGGGGGGCCTGCAGAGACCCAGTACTTC

V gene: TRBV30
D gene: -
J gene: TRBJ1-2
clone size: few
CDR3 protein: CAWSSVGATGYTF
CDR3 DNA: TGTGCCTGGAGTTCTGTAGGGGCTACGGGCTACACCTTC

V gene: TRBV4-3
D gene: -
J gene: TRBJ2-1
clone size: -
CDR3 protein: CASSRGVGNNEQFF
CDR3 DNA: TGCGCCAGCAGCCGGGGGGTTGGGAACAATGAGCAGTTCTTC